Given below is one T cell receptor (beta chain) in context. Its antigen is still unknown. Patients were excluded because of uncontrolled infection, other autoimmune disease, pregnancy or lactation. CDR3 length: 12 residues. CDR1 is DFQATT, CDR2 SNEGSKA, per germline (reference sequence). Trimming removed 3 bases from V and 2 bases from J, with 8 bases in between. The data were obtained in a study of T cells in Graves' hyperthyroidism and ophthalmopathy. Findings of the study overall: Stable hyperthyroidism was told apart from ophthalmopathy by a model built on 13 V-J features.

From RNA transcripts, TCR beta CDR3 regions were amplified. The primer set for the first-round RT-PCR of the TCR CDR3 was HTBI. TCRdb recomputed calls from the multiplex PCR reads with MiXCR, one row per CDR3 protein. The sample contains roughly 570,000 distinct CDR3 sequences, 35% to 55% of which appear only once. The rearrangement uses TRBV20-1 and TRBJ2-7; no clear D. This TCR derives from a woman between 18 and 29 years old with Graves' hyperthyroidism. The specimen was peripheral blood or thyroid tissue (not recorded which). The CDR3 spells CSASDQPYEQYF. CDR3 coding DNA: TGCAGTGCTAGCGACCAACCCTACGAGCAGTACTTC.